The 28 T cell receptor beta chains below were found in one sample sequenced in a study of T cells in Graves' hyperthyroidism and ophthalmopathy. Using RNA transcripts as the source, TCR beta CDR3 regions were amplified. A set of HTBI primers served as the primers for a first-round RT-PCR of the TCR CDR3. One entry per CDR3 protein, called by TCRdb with MiXCR from the multiplex PCR reads. The table lists roughly 180,000 distinct CDR3 sequences, roughly 10% of them singletons. The sequenced material came from blood. These receptors all come from a woman aged 18-35 years with Graves' hyperthyroidism that later progressed to Graves' ophthalmopathy.

This clonotype was seen repeatedly, ten times or more. The rearrangement links TRBV2 to TRBJ1-1; no clear D gene. Germline values: CDR1 SNHLY, CDR2 FYNNEI. With 5 bases removed from V and 1 base from J, the gap between germline ends came to 11 bases. CDR3 length: 14 amino acids. The CDR3 region has the DNA TGTGCCAGCAGTAAATCGGAGGCGAACACTGAAGCTTTCTTT. Its protein product is CASSKSEANTEAFF.

For this clonotype: It may be a read error: a sequence one base away is much more abundant. The chain has TRBV7-9 and TRBJ1-2; 7 bases line up with TRBD1. Germline CDR1 is SEHNR and CDR2 is FQNEAQ (reference sequence). CDR3 length equals 15 residues. The CDR3 sequence: CASSFGDSFNCGYTF. CDR3 nucleotide sequence: TGTGCCAGCAGTTTCGGGGACAGCTTTAACTGTGGCTACACCTTC.

This clonotype was counted many times. The genes are TRBV27 and TRBJ2-1; maybe TRBD2 (5 bases). V was pared by 0 bases and J by 8 bases, with 11 bases between. The germline V gene encodes CDR1 MNHEY and CDR2 SMNVEV (reference sequence). This CDR3 has 14 amino acids. The CDR3 sequence is CASSLSSGVHEQFF. CDR3 nucleotides: TGTGCCAGCAGTTTATCTTCCGGGGTTCATGAGCAGTTCTTC.

The CDR3 region has the DNA TGTGCCACCAGTAACCTCGACTACAATGAGCAGTTCTTC. Protein: CATSNLDYNEQFF. This sequence joins TRBV24-1 and TRBJ2-1; D gene uncertain. This CDR3 has 13 amino acids. Trimming removed 6 bases from V and 3 bases from J, with 8 bases in between. In germline, CDR1 is KGHDR, CDR2 SFDVKD.

This clonotype has a count of ten or more. The chain employs TRBV11-2 and TRBJ1-2, with TRBD1 identical over 7 bases. Germline CDR1 is SGHAT and CDR2 is FQNNGV. The CDR3 has 17 amino acids. V was pared by 1 base and J by 7 bases, with 15 bases of the junction left unmatched. The CDR3 DNA reads as TGTGCCAGCAGCTTAGCTCCTTCGGTGCAGGGGGGGGTTGGCTACACCTTC. Its translation: CASSLAPSVQGGVGYTF.

The table lists this clonotype with many counts. The V call is TRBV20-1, the J call TRBJ1-1, with 7 bases that match TRBD1. V was pared by 1 base and J by 4 bases, with 3 bases of the junction left unmatched. The CDR3 extends over 13 amino acids. Germline CDR1 reads DFQATT; CDR2 reads SNEGSKA (reference sequence). CDR3 in amino acids: CSARVAGGTEAFF. The CDR3 nucleotides are TGCAGTGCTAGAGTGGCAGGGGGCACTGAAGCTTTCTTT.

This chain joins TRBV28 and TRBJ2-7; D assignment may be TRBD1 or TRBD2 (5 bases each). This CDR3 contains 15 residues. Germline CDR1 MDHEN, CDR2 SYDVKM. V gave up 4 bases and J gave up 7 bases, with 20 bases separating them. DNA for the CDR3: TGTGCCAGCAGTTCCGGGGCACACATGACGGGGGAGCAGTACTTC. It codes for CASSSGAHMTGEQYF.

This clonotype was observed at least ten times. The chain combines TRBV20-1 with TRBJ2-5; TRBD2 matches 16 bases. The CDR3 extends over 18 amino acids. Germline trimming cut 1 base from V and 5 bases from J; bases unmatched to any gene: 10. The germline V gene has CDR1 DFQATT and CDR2 SNEGSKA (reference sequence). As DNA, the CDR3 is TGCAGTGCTAGAGTCGGTCCGGGACTAGCGGGGGGGGTGGAGACCCAGTACTTC. Residues: CSARVGPGLAGGVETQYF.

The table lists this clonotype with many counts. The chain uses TRBV6-2 or TRBV6-3 and TRBJ2-5; 7 bases fit TRBD1. Germline V gene lookup returns CDR1 MNHEY and CDR2 SVGEGT. The CDR3 contains 14 residues. V gave up 6 bases and J gave up 0 bases; unmatched junction bases: 4. The CDR3 DNA reads TGTGCCAGCAGAGAGGACAGGTACCAAGAGACCCAGTACTTC. Its protein is CASREDRYQETQYF.

This clonotype has at least ten counts. The chain has TRBV15 and TRBJ1-5; D gene unclear. The CDR3 spans 15 residues. Germline CDR1 is LNHNV and CDR2 is YYDKDF (reference sequence). V was shortened by 0 bases and J by 6 bases, with 12 bases between the two germline ends. The CDR3 spells CATSRDGTGIQPQHF. CDR3 in DNA: TGTGCCACCAGCAGAGATGGTACGGGGATTCAGCCCCAGCATTTT.

At least ten counts were recorded for this clonotype. The chain couples TRBV7-8 to TRBJ2-7, with 8 bases identical to TRBD2. Germline values: CDR1 SGHVS, CDR2 FQNEAQ. With V trimmed by 4 bases and J by 2 bases, 7 bases remained unmatched. This CDR3 spans 15 amino acids. Here the CDR3 DNA reads TGTGCCAGCAGCTCCGGAGCGGGAGCCGCCTACGAGCAGTACTTC. Its translation is CASSSGAGAAYEQYF. Variable domain in full (rest from reference TRBV7-8 and TRBJ2-7): GAGVSQSPRYKVAKRGQDVALRCDPISGHVSLFWYQQALGQGPEFLTYFQNEAQLDKSGLPSDRFFAERPEGSVSTLKIQRTQQEDSAVYLCASSSGAGAAYEQYFGPGTRLTVT.

This clonotype was recorded at least ten times. V usage is TRBV27 and J usage is TRBJ2-1, with 13 positions matching TRBD2. Germline values: CDR1 MNHEY, CDR2 SMNVEV (reference sequence). V gave up 3 bases and J gave up 8 bases; unmatched junction bases: 13. The length of the CDR3 is 18 residues. CDR3 in DNA: TGTGCCAGCAGTTTTCCGCCCGAGACTAGCGGGAGGCTATATGAGCAGTTCTTC. This gives the protein CASSFPPETSGRLYEQFF.

This clonotype was seen ten or more times. V and J are TRBV15 and TRBJ1-4, with 8 bases identical to TRBD1. V lost 1 base to trimming and J lost 6 bases; unmatched junction nucleotides: 4. CDR3 length: 15 amino acids. Germline V gene data show CDR1 as LNHNV and CDR2 as YYDKDF (reference sequence). CDR3 nucleotide sequence: TGTGCCACCAGCAGAGCCGGGACAGGTCATGAAAAACTGTTTTTT. This sequence encodes CATSRAGTGHEKLFF.

This clonotype was found many times. Germline and junction disagree at one end, which may indicate a read error. This chain uses TRBV6-1 with TRBJ2-1, with D unresolved. CDR1 is MNHNS, CDR2 SASEGT, per germline. The CDR3 spans 15 residues. The CDR3 is CTKPGRTSSYNEQFF. CDR3 bases: TGCACTAAACCCGGACGGACCAGCTCCTACAATGAGCAGTTCTTC.

Many counts were recorded for this clonotype. The V and J genes are TRBV6-4 and TRBJ1-1, with 8 bases fitting TRBD1. Germline V gene lookup returns CDR1 MRHNA and CDR2 SNTAGT. The CDR3 runs to 14 residues. The trim removed 4 bases at V and 1 base at J, leaving 2 bases unmatched. CDR3 loop: CASSADRGNTEAFF. Here the CDR3 DNA reads TGTGCCAGCAGTGCCGACAGGGGGAACACTGAAGCTTTCTTT.

This clonotype was seen ten or more times. This chain connects TRBV20-1 to TRBJ2-3, with D possibly being TRBD2 (5 bases). Germline CDR1 is DFQATT and CDR2 is SNEGSKA (reference sequence). Between the trimmed V and J ends, which lost 5 bases and 2 bases, there was a span of 14 bases. The CDR3 consists of 14 residues. The CDR3 bases are TGCAGTGCTGCCTCAAGGAGGAACACAGATACGCAGTATTTT. Its protein product is CSAASRRNTDTQYF.

This clonotype was observed many times. The CDR3 sequence is CASSPQAGATDTQYF. CDR3 bases: TGTGCCAGCAGTCCTCAAGCTGGGGCCACAGATACGCAGTATTTT. The genes are TRBV6-1 and TRBJ2-3; a weak D match, TRBD1 (5 bases). CDR1 MNHNS and CDR2 SASEGT come from the germline V gene. The V end lost 5 bases, the J end lost 2 bases, and 14 bases lay between the germline ends. CDR3 length equals 15 residues.

This clonotype was detected many times. The CDR3 nucleotides are TGCAGCGTTGAACCTATGACCGGGACAGGCCATAACACTGAAGCTTTCTTT. Translated: CSVEPMTGTGHNTEAFF. This sequence joins TRBV29-1 and TRBJ1-1; TRBD1 agrees at 8 bases. In germline, CDR1 is SQVTM, CDR2 ANQGSEA. The CDR3 spans 17 residues. V was clipped by 2 bases and J by 2 bases; unmatched bases: 13.

This clonotype was counted only a few times. The chain carries TRBV7-9 and TRBJ2-3; 7 nucleotides align to TRBD1. The trim removed 5 bases at V and 3 bases at J, leaving 11 bases unmatched. The V gene's germline CDR1 is SEHNR and CDR2 FQNEAQ (reference sequence). The CDR3 extends over 16 amino acids. CDR3 amino acids: CASSRKGGLSTDTQYF. The CDR3 DNA follows: TGTGCCAGCAGCCGAAAAGGGGGCCTCTCGACAGATACGCAGTATTTT.

This clonotype was seen many times. The chain couples TRBV6-2 or TRBV6-3 to TRBJ2-1, with TRBD1 as a possible D gene (6 bases). V was clipped by 6 bases and J by 7 bases, with 19 bases between them. In germline, CDR1 is MNHEY, CDR2 SVGEGT. The CDR3 consists of 15 residues. DNA for the CDR3: TGTGCCAGCAGCACCCGGACAGTAGTATTGAATGAGCAGTTCTTC. Encoded protein: CASSTRTVVLNEQFF.

Ten or more counts support this clonotype. The chain employs TRBV13 and TRBJ1-4; no clear D gene. The CDR3 sequence is 16 residues long. V was trimmed by 5 bases and J by 0 bases, leaving 13 bases between them. Germline V CDR1 and CDR2: PRHDT, FYEKMQ (reference sequence). The CDR3 coding sequence is TGTGCCAGCAGCCGACTGCCTCGCGCAACTAATGAAAAACTGTTTTTT. Its protein is CASSRLPRATNEKLFF. Full variable domain (missing parts from reference TRBV13 and TRBJ1-4): AAGVIQSPRHLIKEKRETATLKCYPIPRHDTVYWYQQGPGQDPQFLISFYEKMQSDKGSIPDRFSAQQFSDYHSELNMSSLELGDSALYFCASSRLPRATNEKLFFGSGTQLSVL.

The chain carries TRBV6-5 and TRBJ2-7; D might be TRBD1 (5 bases). Looked up from germline, CDR1 is MNHEY and CDR2 is SVGAGI. The V gene lost 2 bases and the J gene lost 5 bases, with 7 bases spanning the gap. There are 12 residues in the CDR3. CDR3 loop: CASSYAGNEQYF. CDR3 in DNA: TGTGCCAGCAGTTACGCAGGGAACGAGCAGTACTTC.

This clonotype was counted only a few times. The DNA of the CDR3 is TGCGCCAGCAGTGAGCTAGCCGGGACAGTCTACAATGAGCAGTTCTTC. Translating gives CASSELAGTVYNEQFF. The rearrangement joins TRBV10-1 to TRBJ2-1; 7 bases line up with TRBD1. V was clipped by 2 bases and J by 3 bases; unmatched bases: 7. This CDR3 has 16 residues. Germline-derived CDR1 and CDR2 are WNHNN and SYGVQD (reference sequence).

This clonotype was seen a handful of times. This chain connects TRBV19 to TRBJ2-2; D is undetermined. V lost 5 bases to trimming and J lost 8 bases, with 12 bases between them. The length of the CDR3 is 13 residues. In germline, CDR1 is LNHDA, CDR2 SQIVND (reference sequence). DNA for the CDR3: TGTGCCAGTAGTGAAGTCTTATCAGGGGAGCTGTTTTTT. It specifies CASSEVLSGELFF. Full variable domain (rest looked up from reference TRBV19 and TRBJ2-2): DGGITQSPKYLFRKEGQNVTLSCEQNLNHDAMYWYRQDPGQGLRLIYYSQIVNDFQKGDIAEGYSVSREKKESFPLTVTSAQKNPTAFYLCASSEVLSGELFFGEGSRLTVL.

Points on this clonotype: A much larger clone differs by one base, so this may be a read error. The chain combines TRBV19 with TRBJ1-1; D is undetermined. Germline CDR1 LNHDA, CDR2 SQIVND (reference sequence). This CDR3 spans 13 amino acids. CDR3 residues: CASSIEGNTEASF. In DNA form, the CDR3 reads TGTGCCAGTAGTATAGAAGGTAACACTGAAGCTTCCTTT.

CDR3 DNA sequence: TGCGCCAGCAGCCAAGAGACAACGGGGGGGAACGGTGACGAGCAGTACTTC. Translating it yields CASSQETTGGNGDEQYF. The rearrangement uses TRBV4-1 and TRBJ2-7; 8 bases are shared with TRBD2. The germline V gene has CDR1 MGHRA and CDR2 YSYEKL. Trimming cost V 0 bases and J 5 bases; bases outside gene matches: 12. CDR3 size: 17 residues.

Ten or more counts support this clonotype. The V and J genes are TRBV12-3 or TRBV12-4 and TRBJ1-5; 9 nucleotides line up with TRBD1. V shed 4 bases, J shed 4 bases, and the junction held 11 bases outside the gene matches. CDR3 length: 17 amino acids. CDR3 amino acids: CASSSNFDRGSNQPQHF. The CDR3 DNA follows: TGTGCCAGCAGTTCAAATTTCGACAGGGGGTCAAATCAGCCCCAGCATTTT.

In this sample, this clonotype turned up many times. The CDR3 DNA reads TGTGCCAGCAGCACCCAAAGGCTACTATCCTACGAGCAGTACTTC. Translating gives CASSTQRLLSYEQYF. The chain combines TRBV7-8 with TRBJ2-7; the D is unclear. The length of the CDR3 is 15 residues. Per germline, CDR1 SGHVS and CDR2 FQNEAQ. V was trimmed by 5 bases and J by 1 base, leaving 15 bases between them.